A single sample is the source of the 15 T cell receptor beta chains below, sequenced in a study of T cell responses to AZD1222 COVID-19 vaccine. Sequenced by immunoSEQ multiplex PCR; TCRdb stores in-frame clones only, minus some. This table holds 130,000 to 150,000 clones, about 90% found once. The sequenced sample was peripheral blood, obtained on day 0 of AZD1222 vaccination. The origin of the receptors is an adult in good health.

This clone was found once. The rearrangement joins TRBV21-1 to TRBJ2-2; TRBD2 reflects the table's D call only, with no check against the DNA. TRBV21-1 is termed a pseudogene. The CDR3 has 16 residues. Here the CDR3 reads CASSKRLGLNTGELFF. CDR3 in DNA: TGTGCCAGCAGCAAACGGTTGGGACTGAACACCGGGGAGCTGTTTTTT.

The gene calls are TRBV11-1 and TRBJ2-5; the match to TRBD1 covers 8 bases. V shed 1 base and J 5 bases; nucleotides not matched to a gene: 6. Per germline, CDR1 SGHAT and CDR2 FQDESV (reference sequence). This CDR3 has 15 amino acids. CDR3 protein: CASSLGQGTGETQYF. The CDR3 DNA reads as TGTGCCAGCAGCTTAGGACAGGGGACGGGGGAGACCCAGTACTTC. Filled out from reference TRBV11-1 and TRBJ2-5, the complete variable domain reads EAEVAQSPRYKITEKSQAVAFWCDPISGHATLYWYRQILGQGPELLVQFQDESVVDDSQLPKDRFSAERLKGVDSTLKIQPAELGDSAMYLCASSLGQGTGETQYFGPGTRLLVL.

CDR3 sequence (DNA): TGTGCCAGCAGTTTATATCGGACAGGGAAAAATGAGCAGTTCTTC. This translates into CASSLYRTGKNEQFF. The chain joins TRBV28 to TRBJ2-1; 8 bases map to TRBD1. The CDR3 consists of 15 residues. V shed 1 base, J shed 7 bases, and the junction held 6 bases outside the gene matches. The germline V gene has CDR1 MDHEN and CDR2 SYDVKM.

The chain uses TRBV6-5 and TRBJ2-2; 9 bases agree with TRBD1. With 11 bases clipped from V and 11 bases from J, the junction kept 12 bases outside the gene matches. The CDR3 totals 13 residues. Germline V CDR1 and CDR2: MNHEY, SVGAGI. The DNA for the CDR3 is TGTGCCGCGTCCCTCGGGACAGGGAATGAGCTGTTTTTT. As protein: CAASLGTGNELFF.

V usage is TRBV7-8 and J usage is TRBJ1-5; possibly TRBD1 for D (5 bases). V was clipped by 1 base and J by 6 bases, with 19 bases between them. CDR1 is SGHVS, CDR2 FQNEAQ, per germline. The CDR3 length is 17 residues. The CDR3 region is CASSLGSGTDDGQPQHF. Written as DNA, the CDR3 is TGTGCCAGCAGCTTAGGCTCCGGGACCGATGATGGTCAGCCCCAGCATTTT. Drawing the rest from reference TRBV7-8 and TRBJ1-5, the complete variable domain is GAGVSQSPRYKVAKRGQDVALRCDPISGHVSLFWYQQALGQGPEFLTYFQNEAQLDKSGLPSDRFFAERPEGSVSTLKIQRTQQEDSAVYLCASSLGSGTDDGQPQHFGDGTRLSIL.

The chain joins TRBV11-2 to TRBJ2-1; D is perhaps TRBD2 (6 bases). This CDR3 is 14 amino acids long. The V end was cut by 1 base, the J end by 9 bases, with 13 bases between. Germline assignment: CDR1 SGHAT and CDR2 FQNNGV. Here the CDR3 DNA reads TGTGCCAGCAGCTTAGTGCGGGGAGTCGTTGAGCAGTTCTTC. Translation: CASSLVRGVVEQFF.

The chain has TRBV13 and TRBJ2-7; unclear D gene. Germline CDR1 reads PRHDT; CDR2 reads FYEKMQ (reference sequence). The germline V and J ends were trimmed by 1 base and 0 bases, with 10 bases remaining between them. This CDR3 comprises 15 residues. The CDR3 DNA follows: TGTGCCAGCAGCTTAGTGGTCGGAGACTCCTACGAGCAGTACTTC. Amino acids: CASSLVVGDSYEQYF. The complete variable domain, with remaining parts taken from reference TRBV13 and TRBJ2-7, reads AAGVIQSPRHLIKEKRETATLKCYPIPRHDTVYWYQQGPGQDPQFLISFYEKMQSDKGSIPDRFSAQQFSDYHSELNMSSLELGDSALYFCASSLVVGDSYEQYFGPGTRLTVT.

CDR3 region: CASSLTSGSPGELFF. Here the CDR3 DNA reads TGTGCCAGCAGTCTGACTAGCGGGAGTCCCGGGGAGCTGTTTTTT. This sequence joins TRBV6-5 and TRBJ2-2; TRBD2 agrees at 12 bases. V shed 5 bases, J shed 6 bases, and the junction held 4 bases outside the gene matches. Germline CDR1 reads MNHEY; CDR2 reads SVGAGI. This CDR3 is built from 15 residues.

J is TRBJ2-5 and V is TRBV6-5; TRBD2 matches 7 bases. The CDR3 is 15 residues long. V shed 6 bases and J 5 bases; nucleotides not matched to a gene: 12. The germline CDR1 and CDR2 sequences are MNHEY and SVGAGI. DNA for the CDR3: TGTGCCAGCAGCGGAGCGGGACTTCTGAGGGAGACCCAGTACTTC. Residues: CASSGAGLLRETQYF.

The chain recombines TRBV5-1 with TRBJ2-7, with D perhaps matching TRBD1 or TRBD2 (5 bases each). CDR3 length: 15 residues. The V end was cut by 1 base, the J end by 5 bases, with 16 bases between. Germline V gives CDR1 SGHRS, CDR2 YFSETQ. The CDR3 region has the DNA TGCGCCAGCAGCTTGAGGGACGCAGGGTACGACGAGCAGTACTTC. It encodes CASSLRDAGYDEQYF.

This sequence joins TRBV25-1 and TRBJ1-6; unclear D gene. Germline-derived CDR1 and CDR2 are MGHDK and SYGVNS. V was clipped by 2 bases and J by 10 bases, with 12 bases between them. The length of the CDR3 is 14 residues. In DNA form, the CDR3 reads TGTGCCAGCAGTGAAGAGCTGGCGGGGTCACCCCTCCACTTT. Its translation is CASSEELAGSPLHF.

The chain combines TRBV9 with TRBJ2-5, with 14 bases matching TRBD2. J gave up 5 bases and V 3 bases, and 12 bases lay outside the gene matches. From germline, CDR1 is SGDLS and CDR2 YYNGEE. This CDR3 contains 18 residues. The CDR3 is CASSGPLGTSGRGETQYF. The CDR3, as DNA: TGTGCCAGCAGCGGACCGCTAGGGACTAGCGGGAGAGGGGAGACCCAGTACTTC.

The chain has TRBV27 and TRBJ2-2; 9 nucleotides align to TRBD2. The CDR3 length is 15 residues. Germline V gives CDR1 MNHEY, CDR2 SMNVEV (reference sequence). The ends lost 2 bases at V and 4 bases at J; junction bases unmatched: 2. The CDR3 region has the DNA TGTGCCAGCAGTTTAGCGGGAGGGCCCACCGGGGAGCTGTTTTTT. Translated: CASSLAGGPTGELFF.

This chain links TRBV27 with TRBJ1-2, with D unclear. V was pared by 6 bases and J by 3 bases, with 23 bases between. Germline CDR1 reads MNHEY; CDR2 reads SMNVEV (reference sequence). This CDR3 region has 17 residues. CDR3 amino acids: CASSKPASREWYYGYTF. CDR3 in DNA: TGTGCCAGCAGCAAACCGGCGTCCCGGGAGTGGTACTATGGCTACACCTTC.

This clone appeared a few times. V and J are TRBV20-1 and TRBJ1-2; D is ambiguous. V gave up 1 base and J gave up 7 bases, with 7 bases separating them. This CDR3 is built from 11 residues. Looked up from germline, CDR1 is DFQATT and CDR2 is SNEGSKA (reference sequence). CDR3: CSARVEVGYTF. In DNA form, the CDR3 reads TGCAGTGCTAGAGTGGAGGTTGGCTACACCTTC.